Below, 29 T cell receptor beta chains from the same sample are listed, as sequenced in a study of T-cell reconstitution after alpha-beta-depleted transplantation in children. Unique molecular identifiers tagged the TCRbeta library. Each CDR3 protein is one row after TCRdb ran MiXCR on the PCR reads. The sample consists of just over 950,000 distinct CDR3 sequences, roughly 29% of them appearing once. The sample was PBMCs, mostly from graft donor cells, taken 360 days after TCRalphabeta/CD19-depleted stem cell transplant. The receptors shown here come from a boy in the first two years of life who had a stem cell transplant for SCID, so the T cells may come from the graft donor.

The CDR3 DNA sequence: TGCGCCAGCAGCCAGGATCTCACAGGGTCTTACGAGCAGTACTTC. This codes for CASSQDLTGSYEQYF. V usage is TRBV4-3 and J usage is TRBJ2-7, with a weak D call TRBD1 (6 bases). The CDR3 extends over 15 amino acids. The V gene's germline CDR1 is LGHNA and CDR2 YSLEER. V was clipped by 3 bases and J by 4 bases, with 16 bases between them.

This clonotype was recorded once. The chain is built from TRBV18 and TRBJ1-4; 7 bases fit TRBD1. V gave up 4 bases and J gave up 8 bases; unmatched junction bases: 13. CDR1 is KGHSH and CDR2 is LQKENI in the germline V gene. This CDR3 contains 16 residues. This chain's CDR3 is CASSLSVQGKAEKLFF. The CDR3 DNA is TGTGCCAGCTCACTGTCCGTACAGGGGAAGGCGGAAAAACTGTTTTTT.

The table lists this clonotype with a few counts. The CDR3 reads CASTFRWDSNTEAFF. The CDR3 DNA sequence: TGTGCCAGCACCTTTCGCTGGGACAGCAACACTGAAGCTTTCTTT. The genes are TRBV5-6 and TRBJ1-1; 7 bases line up with TRBD1. J lost 2 bases, V lost 6 bases, and 10 bases had no gene match. CDR3 size: 15 residues. The germline gives CDR1 SGHDT, CDR2 YYEEEE.

This chain joins TRBV7-9 and TRBJ1-2; D is uncertain. The ends were cut back, 4 bases at V and 7 bases at J, with 7 bases in the middle. Germline loops: CDR1 SEHNR, CDR2 FQNEAQ (reference sequence). This CDR3 has 11 residues. Written as DNA, the CDR3 is TGTGCCAGCAGCTCCCCAGTTGGCTACACCTTC. It is translated as CASSSPVGYTF.

This rearrangement joins TRBV11-2 to TRBJ2-2; 10 bases are shared with TRBD1. V was clipped by 1 base and J by 4 bases; unmatched bases: 18. There are 21 residues in the CDR3. Germline lookup yields CDR1 SGHAT and CDR2 FQNNGV. The CDR3: CASSLVAPGTGERGPTGELFF. Here the CDR3 DNA reads TGTGCCAGCAGCTTAGTTGCCCCCGGGACAGGGGAGAGAGGCCCCACCGGGGAGCTGTTTTTT.

Only a few counts were recorded for this clonotype. This chain links TRBV29-1 with TRBJ1-1; D gene ambiguous. Trimming stripped 6 bases from V and 0 bases from J, with 11 bases between. Germline CDR1 SQVTM, CDR2 ANQGSEA. This CDR3 contains 13 residues. The CDR3 DNA reads TGCAGCGTATTCAGGAGCATGAACACTGAAGCTTTCTTT. This translates into CSVFRSMNTEAFF.

V usage is TRBV5-5 and J usage is TRBJ1-3; D is possibly TRBD1 (5 bases). The CDR3 spans 14 residues. Germline CDR1 is SGHKS and CDR2 is YYEKEE (reference sequence). The germline V and J ends were trimmed by 2 bases and 0 bases, with 6 bases remaining between them. DNA for the CDR3: TGTGCCAGCAGCTTACAGGTCTCTGGAAACACCATATATTTT. The encoded protein is CASSLQVSGNTIYF.

Note on this clonotype: One end of the junction does not line up with germline, which may come from a read error. V usage is TRBV5-1 and J usage is TRBJ1-1; tentative D call: TRBD1 (6 bases). Germline V CDR1 and CDR2: SGHRS, YFSETQ. The CDR3 extends over 14 amino acids. As DNA, the CDR3 is TGCGTCAGCAGCCGGGACACATTGAACACTGAAGCTTTCTTT. Encoded protein: CVSSRDTLNTEAFF.

In this sample, this clonotype turned up a few times. The chain uses TRBV10-3 and TRBJ1-5; D remains ambiguous. This CDR3 has 13 residues. V was cut by 3 bases and J by 5 bases, with 8 bases left in between. Germline values: CDR1 ENHRY, CDR2 SYGVKD. As DNA, the CDR3 is TGTGCCATCAGTGATGGATACCATCAGCCCCAGCATTTT. This sequence encodes CAISDGYHQPQHF.

This clonotype has more than one count but fewer than ten. The chain couples TRBV28 to TRBJ2-3; a weak D match, TRBD1 (5 bases). The CDR3 has 12 residues. Germline CDR1 is MDHEN and CDR2 is SYDVKM. V was clipped by 3 bases and J by 8 bases, with 9 bases between them. Here the CDR3 DNA reads TGTGCCAGCAGTTTGTTAGGGGCTACGCAGTATTTT. Protein product: CASSLLGATQYF.

The chain recombines TRBV6-1 with TRBJ2-5, with D uncertain. This CDR3 has 16 amino acids. The germline gives CDR1 MNHNS, CDR2 SASEGT. Trimming cost V 4 bases and J 5 bases, with 20 bases left between them. CDR3 nucleotide sequence: TGTGCCAGCAGTGTGACTCCCGGGTGGGCAAAGGAGACCCAGTACTTC. It is translated as CASSVTPGWAKETQYF.

A single count supports this clonotype. The chain joins TRBV28 to TRBJ2-7; either TRBD1 or TRBD2 may supply D (6 bases each). Trimming stripped 2 bases from V and 3 bases from J, with 11 bases between. CDR1 is MDHEN and CDR2 is SYDVKM in the germline V gene. The CDR3 sequence is 14 residues long. The CDR3 region is CASSLEGGGYEQYF. CDR3 DNA sequence: TGTGCCAGCAGTTTAGAGGGGGGCGGCTACGAGCAGTACTTC.

The CDR3 nucleotides are TGTGCCAGCAGCAGAGCGGGGGGGCCGATTTACAATGAGCAGTTCTTC. Its protein product is CASSRAGGPIYNEQFF. The chain recombines TRBV7-2 with TRBJ2-1; 10 bases agree with TRBD2. The CDR3 runs to 16 residues. V lost 5 bases and J lost 4; bases outside the gene matches: 8. Germline V gene sequence: CDR1 SGHTA, CDR2 FQGNSA. The full variable domain, rest sourced from reference TRBV7-2 and TRBJ2-1, is GAGVSQSPSNKVTEKGKDVELRCDPISGHTALYWYRQSLGQGLEFLIYFQGNSAPDKSGLPSDRFSAERTGGSVSTLTIQRTQQEDSAVYLCASSRAGGPIYNEQFFGPGTRLTVL.

The chain couples TRBV2 to TRBJ2-5; 9 bases are shared with TRBD1. There are 14 residues in the CDR3. V was pared by 7 bases and J by 5 bases, with 8 bases of the junction left unmatched. Per germline, CDR1 SNHLY and CDR2 FYNNEI. The CDR3, as DNA: TGTGCCAGCAAAAAGGACAGGGGTAGGGAGACCCAGTACTTC. Translation: CASKKDRGRETQYF.

The chain recombines TRBV12-3 or TRBV12-4 with TRBJ2-2; 8 bases align to TRBD1. With 6 bases clipped from V and 6 bases from J, the junction kept 15 bases outside the gene matches. The CDR3 extends over 17 amino acids. CDR3 region: CASRRRDRTLLAGELFF. The CDR3 DNA is TGTGCCAGCAGGCGCCGGGACAGGACCTTGTTGGCCGGGGAGCTGTTTTTT.

The genes are TRBV6-5 and TRBJ1-1, with D possibly matching TRBD1 (5 bases). V lost 0 bases to trimming and J lost 11 bases, with 13 bases between them. Germline CDR1 reads MNHEY; CDR2 reads SVGAGI. The CDR3 is made up of 13 amino acids. CDR3 coding DNA: TGTGCCAGCAGTTACTCGGGGGGTCTAGTGGCTTTCTTT. This encodes CASSYSGGLVAFF.

The gene calls are TRBV12-3 or TRBV12-4 and TRBJ1-4, with D uncertain. The germline V and J ends were trimmed by 3 bases and 4 bases, with 12 bases remaining between them. CDR3 length equals 15 residues. CDR3 DNA sequence: TGTGCCAGCAGTTTTTCTCGATCCCTTAATGAAAAACTGTTTTTT. It encodes CASSFSRSLNEKLFF.

This chain joins TRBV7-2 and TRBJ1-1, with 12 bases that match TRBD1. The length of the CDR3 is 16 residues. V lost 5 bases and J lost 3; bases outside the gene matches: 7. The germline V gene has CDR1 SGHTA and CDR2 FQGNSA. For the CDR3, the DNA is TGTGCCAGCAGCGGCGGGGACAGGGGGCGCGACACTGAAGCTTTCTTT. Translating it yields CASSGGDRGRDTEAFF.

This chain joins TRBV28 and TRBJ2-7, with 10 bases lining up with TRBD1. The germline V gene encodes CDR1 MDHEN and CDR2 SYDVKM. The V and J ends lost 5 bases and 5 bases, in that order; junction bases with no gene match: 6. There are 14 residues in the CDR3. For the CDR3, the DNA is TGTGCCAGCAGTCCCGGACAGGGGGTCGACGAGCAGTACTTC. Amino acid sequence: CASSPGQGVDEQYF.

This chain connects TRBV15 to TRBJ2-6; D not resolved. Trimming took 3 bases from V and 1 from J, leaving 7 bases between them. The CDR3 spans 15 residues. CDR1 LNHNV and CDR2 YYDKDF come from the germline V gene (reference sequence). The CDR3 nucleotides read TGTGCCACCAGCAGTGGAGTATCTGGGGCCAACGTCCTGACTTTC. It codes for CATSSGVSGANVLTF. Together with reference TRBV15 and TRBJ2-6, the CDR3 gives the full variable domain: DAMVIQNPRYQVTQFGKPVTLSCSQTLNHNVMYWYQQKSSQAPKLLFHYYDKDFNNEADTPDNFQSRRPNTSFCFLDIRSPGLGDTAMYLCATSSGVSGANVLTFGAGSRLTVL.

This chain joins TRBV10-3 and TRBJ2-7; the match to TRBD1 covers 7 bases. Germline assignment: CDR1 ENHRY and CDR2 SYGVKD. V lost 6 bases to trimming and J lost 6 bases; unmatched junction nucleotides: 5. The CDR3 spans 12 residues. Here the CDR3 DNA reads TGTGCCATCAGCAGGGACAGTTCCGAGCAGTACTTC. It translates to CAISRDSSEQYF.

This clonotype was observed at least ten times. The chain joins TRBV25-1 to TRBJ1-1; weak D call: TRBD1 (5 bases). CDR1 is MGHDK, CDR2 SYGVNS, per germline. The CDR3 covers 13 residues. Trimming pared 4 bases from V and 4 bases from J, leaving 10 bases between. CDR3 nucleotides: TGTGCCAGCAGTGTCACGGGGGTCACTGAAGCTTTCTTT. Its translation: CASSVTGVTEAFF. Looking up the rest from reference TRBV25-1 and TRBJ1-1 gives the full variable domain: EADIYQTPRYLVIGTGKKITLECSQTMGHDKMYWYQQDPGMELHLIHYSYGVNSTEKGDLSSESTVSRIRTEHFPLTLESARPSHTSQYLCASSVTGVTEAFFGQGTRLTVV.

Only a few counts were recorded for this clonotype. The genes are TRBV6-1 and TRBJ1-5; D unresolved. V was pared by 4 bases and J by 11 bases, with 15 bases between. This CDR3 has 13 amino acids. Germline V gives CDR1 MNHNS, CDR2 SASEGT. The CDR3: CASSVSAGPAQHF. The CDR3 nucleotides read TGTGCCAGCAGTGTCAGCGCCGGGCCGGCCCAGCATTTT.

This clonotype was counted a few times. The chain combines TRBV20-1 with TRBJ2-7, with D tentatively TRBD2 (5 bases). CDR1 is DFQATT, CDR2 SNEGSKA, per germline (reference sequence). This CDR3 spans 11 amino acids. V lost 6 bases and J 5 bases, leaving 11 bases between the germline ends. The CDR3 spells CSARTVHEQYF. For the CDR3, the DNA is TGCAGTGCAAGGACTGTGCACGAGCAGTACTTC.

This clonotype was observed a handful of times. The chain recombines TRBV28 with TRBJ1-6, with D maybe TRBD1 (5 bases). CDR3 size: 14 residues. Germline V gene lookup returns CDR1 MDHEN and CDR2 SYDVKM. The V end lost 6 bases, the J end lost 6 bases, and 12 bases lay between the germline ends. CDR3 sequence reads: CASRRGISNSPLHF. The CDR3 nucleotides are TGTGCCAGCAGGAGGGGTATTAGTAATTCACCCCTCCACTTT.

This clonotype was seen ten or more times. The rearrangement joins TRBV20-1 to TRBJ2-1; possibly TRBD2 for D (6 bases). CDR1 is DFQATT and CDR2 is SNEGSKA in the germline V gene (reference sequence). With 2 bases removed from V and 6 bases from J, the gap between germline ends came to 8 bases. This CDR3 contains 12 residues. This chain's CDR3 is CSARRGGNEQFF. The CDR3 DNA follows: TGCAGTGCTAGAAGGGGAGGCAATGAGCAGTTCTTC.

The J gene is TRBJ2-1, the V gene TRBV5-1; no clear D gene. The CDR3 runs 15 residues. V lost 3 bases and J lost 9, with 19 bases in between. CDR1 and CDR2 from the germline V gene are SGHRS and YFSETQ. DNA of the CDR3: TGCGCCAGCAGCTCCCTCCGACTGGGAAGCGCTGAGCAGTTCTTC. It is translated as CASSSLRLGSAEQFF.

This clonotype came up a few times. The V call is TRBV2, the J call TRBJ2-2; maybe TRBD1 (5 bases). The CDR3 consists of 15 residues. The V gene's germline CDR1 is SNHLY and CDR2 FYNNEI. V was shortened by 7 bases and J by 1 base, with 13 bases between the two germline ends. The CDR3 DNA sequence: TGTGCCAGCAAAACGGACAACCTGAACACCGGGGAGCTGTTTTTT. This encodes CASKTDNLNTGELFF.

This clonotype has more than one count but fewer than ten. The J gene is TRBJ2-1, the V gene TRBV5-1; D not certain. V was cut by 3 bases and J by 1 base, with 11 bases left in between. Germline V gives CDR1 SGHRS, CDR2 YFSETQ. The CDR3 loop spans 15 amino acids. CDR3: CASSSFAVSYNEQFF. Written as DNA, the CDR3 is TGCGCCAGCAGCTCCTTTGCGGTGTCCTACAATGAGCAGTTCTTC.